Below, 15 T cell receptor beta chains from the same sample are listed, as sequenced in a study of cytomegalovirus exposure and HLA in healthy donors listed by TCRdb under 2017. The library was prepared using the immunoSEQ multiplex PCR assay. For the multiplex PCR, a mixture combining 60 forward primers for TCR Vbeta segments and 13 reverse primers for TCR Jbeta segments was used. In its TCRdb copy, this immuneACCESS table keeps in-frame sequences only and misses some clones. Where compared with another copy, unresolved V genes explain less than half of these, and the others have no known cause. The sample data list 50,000 to 70,000 clones, and about four fifths of these were observed just once. Over 3% of the sample is in the top ten clones. The source material was PBMCs. The receptor source for this set is a woman in her thirties or forties in good health and CMV-seronegative.

The chain links TRBV10-3 to TRBJ1-5; D might be TRBD1 (6 bases). V was cut by 0 bases and J by 7 bases, with 10 bases left in between. Germline V gene data show CDR1 as ENHRY and CDR2 as SYGVKD. CDR3 length: 14 residues. CDR3 bases: TGTGCCATCAGTGAGTCGAAGGGGGGGCAGCCCCAGCATTTT. Protein product: CAISESKGGQPQHF.

The chain recombines TRBV6-4 with TRBJ1-2; D perhaps matches TRBD1 (6 bases). V lost 3 bases to trimming and J lost 4 bases, with 12 bases between them. The germline gives CDR1 MRHNA, CDR2 SNTAGT. This CDR3 is built from 14 residues. CDR3 nucleotide sequence: TGTGCCAGCAGTGAACGGACAGATTCCTATGGCTACACCTTC. Its protein is CASSERTDSYGYTF.

The chain is built from TRBV10-3 and TRBJ2-1; D call uncertain. This CDR3 is 13 amino acids long. Germline CDR1 is ENHRY and CDR2 is SYGVKD. Trimming removed 4 bases at V and 4 bases at J, with 8 bases between. The CDR3 sequence is CAISVDLYNEQFF. The CDR3 DNA sequence: TGTGCCATCAGTGTCGACTTGTACAATGAGCAGTTCTTC.

The chain carries TRBV4-2 and TRBJ2-7; 7 bases are a match to TRBD2. Germline V gene sequence: CDR1 LGHNA, CDR2 YNFKEQ. The CDR3 is 16 residues long. The ends lost 0 bases at V and 2 bases at J; junction bases unmatched: 7. The CDR3 region has the DNA TGTGCCAGCAGCCAAGATCACAGCGGGGTGGCCTACGAGCAGTACTTC. Translation gives CASSQDHSGVAYEQYF.

The rearrangement uses TRBV29-1 and TRBJ2-5, with D perhaps TRBD1 (6 bases). The germline V and J ends were trimmed by 4 bases and 4 bases, with 13 bases remaining between them. This CDR3 has 13 amino acids. CDR1 SQVTM and CDR2 ANQGSEA come from the germline V gene. CDR3 residues: CSVATGTRETQYF. Written as DNA, the CDR3 is TGCAGCGTTGCAACAGGGACCCGAGAGACCCAGTACTTC.

This clone appeared once. The chain joins TRBV27 to TRBJ1-2; 8 positions match TRBD1. CDR1 and CDR2 from the germline V gene are MNHEY and SMNVEV (reference sequence). After removal of 3 bases from V and 3 bases from J, the junction contained 12 bases not matched to a gene. The CDR3 consists of 17 residues. As DNA, the CDR3 is TGTGCCAGCAGTTTCGAGGCTGGGGCAGGGGGCCACTATGGCTACACCTTC. Translated: CASSFEAGAGGHYGYTF.

CDR3 bases: TGTGCCAGCACCGCGGGGGGGCGGGTGCACGGTGGCTACACCTTC. It yields the protein CASTAGGRVHGGYTF. The gene calls are TRBV5-6 and TRBJ1-2; possibly TRBD1 for D (6 bases). This CDR3 is built from 15 residues. The germline gives CDR1 SGHDT, CDR2 YYEEEE. V dropped 6 bases and J dropped 7 bases, with 22 bases sitting between them.

CDR3 DNA: TGTGCCAGTAGGAAAAGGGGTATGGCCACTGAAGCTTTCTTT. The encoded protein is CASRKRGMATEAFF. The gene calls are TRBV19 and TRBJ1-1; D is perhaps TRBD1 (5 bases). Germline CDR1 and CDR2: LNHDA and SQIVND (reference sequence). The CDR3 runs to 14 residues. Trimming removed 6 bases from V and 4 bases from J, with 15 bases in between.

The rearrangement uses TRBV7-6 and TRBJ2-1, with D perhaps TRBD2 (5 bases). CDR3 length: 14 amino acids. CDR1 and CDR2 from the germline V gene are SGHVS and FNYEAQ. Deletions cut 5 bases from V and 3 bases from J, with 11 bases between. Here the CDR3 DNA reads TGTGCCAGCAGCCTCGAGGGCATCTACAATGAGCAGTTCTTC. Its translation: CASSLEGIYNEQFF.

The rearrangement joins TRBV29-1 to TRBJ1-1; the D gene is possibly TRBD1 (5 bases). CDR1 is SQVTM, CDR2 ANQGSEA, per germline. V was trimmed by 6 bases and J by 5 bases, leaving 13 bases between them. This CDR3 has 12 residues. CDR3: CSVETPGTEAFF. Written as DNA, the CDR3 is TGCAGCGTGGAGACCCCAGGGACTGAAGCTTTCTTT. Supplemented by reference TRBV29-1 and TRBJ1-1, the full variable domain reads SAVISQKPSRDICQRGTSLTIQCQVDSQVTMMFWYRQQPGQSLTLIATANQGSEATYESGFVIDKFPISRPNLTFSTLTVSNMSPEDSSIYLCSVETPGTEAFFGQGTRLTVV.

This clone was detected once. The gene calls are TRBV19 and TRBJ1-3; no clear D gene. Germline V gene lookup returns CDR1 LNHDA and CDR2 SQIVND (reference sequence). The V end lost 7 bases, the J end lost 2 bases, and 12 bases lay between the germline ends. The CDR3 runs to 14 residues. The CDR3 coding sequence is TGTGCCAGTACTGTCGGTGAGGCTGGAAACACCATATATTTT. Translated, it gives CASTVGEAGNTIYF.

On this clone itself: A far larger clone is just one base off, so this is likely a read error. The same CDR3 arises from other DNA sequences in this sample as well. J is TRBJ2-7 and V is TRBV5-6, with D uncertain. V shed 0 bases and J shed 0 bases, with 4 bases lying between them. The CDR3 is made up of 13 amino acids. In germline, CDR1 is SGHDT, CDR2 YYEEEE. The CDR3 bases are TGTGCCAGCAGCTTGGCCTTCTCCTACGAGCAGTACTTC. It is translated as CASSLAFSYEQYF.

The chain employs TRBV19 and TRBJ2-3; 7 positions match TRBD1. Germline-derived CDR1 and CDR2 are LNHDA and SQIVND (reference sequence). The CDR3 loop spans 15 amino acids. V lost 2 bases and J lost 3; bases outside the gene matches: 5. The CDR3 is CASSIWARGTDTQYF. The CDR3 DNA sequence: TGTGCCAGTAGTATATGGGCCAGGGGGACAGATACGCAGTATTTT.

This chain connects TRBV7-8 to TRBJ2-3, with a tentative D call TRBD2 (6 bases). This CDR3 is 17 amino acids long. Trimming took off 2 bases at V and 5 bases at J, with 20 bases between the two ends. Germline CDR1 SGHVS, CDR2 FQNEAQ. CDR3 DNA: TGTGCCAGCAGCTTAAGAAGACTAGTCTTTACGAAAGATACGCAGTATTTT. This translates into CASSLRRLVFTKDTQYF.

The chain couples TRBV11-2 to TRBJ2-1, with D possibly matching TRBD1 (5 bases). The CDR3 is made up of 13 amino acids. V was shortened by 2 bases and J by 10 bases, with 12 bases between the two germline ends. Germline lookup yields CDR1 SGHAT and CDR2 FQNNGV. The chain's CDR3 is CASSLRQGEEQFF. CDR3 DNA sequence: TGTGCCAGCAGCTTACGGCAGGGTGAAGAGCAGTTCTTC.